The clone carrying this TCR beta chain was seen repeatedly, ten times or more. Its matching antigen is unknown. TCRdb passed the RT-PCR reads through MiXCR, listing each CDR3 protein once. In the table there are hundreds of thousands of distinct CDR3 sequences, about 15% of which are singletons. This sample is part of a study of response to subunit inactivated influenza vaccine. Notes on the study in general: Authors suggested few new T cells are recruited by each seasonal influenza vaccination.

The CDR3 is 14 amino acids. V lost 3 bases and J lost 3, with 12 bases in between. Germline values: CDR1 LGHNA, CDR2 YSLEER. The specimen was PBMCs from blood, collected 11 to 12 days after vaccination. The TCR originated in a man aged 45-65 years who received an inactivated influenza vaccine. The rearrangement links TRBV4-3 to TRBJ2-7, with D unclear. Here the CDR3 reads CASSQDSGLYEQYF. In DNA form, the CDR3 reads TGCGCCAGCAGCCAGGATAGTGGTCTCTACGAGCAGTACTTC.